A single sample is the source of the 11 T cell receptor beta chains below, sequenced in a study of cytomegalovirus exposure and HLA in healthy donors. The assay was immunoSEQ multiplex PCR, and TCRdb's table has in-frame clones only and misses some. The sample lists some 150,000 clones; around nine tenths were seen once. The source material was PBMCs. Every receptor here comes from a woman under 30 in good health and CMV-seropositive.

The chain employs TRBV4-1 and TRBJ1-3; D remains ambiguous. V was pared by 3 bases and J by 3 bases, with 3 bases between. The CDR3 covers 12 residues. Germline V gene lookup returns CDR1 MGHRA and CDR2 YSYEKL. CDR3 sequence (DNA): TGCGCCAGCAGCCACGGTGGAAACACCATATATTTT. Translated: CASSHGGNTIYF.

The V gene is TRBV5-6, the J gene TRBJ2-7, with a weak D call TRBD2 (6 bases). The germline gives CDR1 SGHDT, CDR2 YYEEEE. V was pared by 3 bases and J by 0 bases, with 13 bases between. CDR3 length: 15 residues. As DNA, the CDR3 is TGTGCCAGCAGCTCCGGGAGTCACTTCTCCTACGAGCAGTACTTC. Translated, it gives CASSSGSHFSYEQYF.

This clone has only one observation. The V gene is TRBV6-1, the J gene TRBJ1-2; 11 positions agree with TRBD1. V lost 4 bases to trimming and J lost 6 bases; unmatched junction nucleotides: 7. This CDR3 spans 15 amino acids. In germline, CDR1 is MNHNS, CDR2 SASEGT. For the CDR3, the DNA is TGTGCCAGCAGTGCGCGGGACAGGGGGGTCGATGGCTACACCTTC. It translates to CASSARDRGVDGYTF.

The chain employs TRBV4-1 and TRBJ2-3, with 8 bases fitting TRBD2. The germline V gene encodes CDR1 MGHRA and CDR2 YSYEKL. The CDR3 extends over 17 amino acids. Trimming at V came to 1 base and at J to 4 bases, leaving 10 bases not matched to a gene. CDR3 sequence: CASSQAIPGLGADTQYF. The CDR3 DNA reads TGCGCCAGCAGCCAAGCGATTCCGGGACTAGGGGCAGATACGCAGTATTTT.

This clone has only a few counts. The chain recombines TRBV7-9 with TRBJ1-2; TRBD1 might be the D (6 bases). Germline V gene sequence: CDR1 SEHNR, CDR2 FQNEAQ (reference sequence). The CDR3 length is 12 residues. Here the CDR3 reads CAGAGTNYGYTF. CDR3 bases: TGTGCGGGGGCAGGGACAAACTATGGCTACACCTTC.

The rearrangement links TRBV6-1 to TRBJ1-1; D gene uncertain. V gave up 3 bases and J gave up 0 bases, with 20 bases separating them. CDR1 and CDR2 from the germline V gene are MNHNS and SASEGT. The CDR3 has 18 amino acids. As DNA, the CDR3 is TGTGCCAGCAGTGAGGAGGCTTGGCAGGAACTCATGAACACTGAAGCTTTCTTT. Amino acids: CASSEEAWQELMNTEAFF.

This rearrangement joins TRBV9 to TRBJ2-7; D unclear. This CDR3 is 12 amino acids long. V was clipped by 0 bases and J by 5 bases, with 6 bases between them. Germline CDR1 is SGDLS and CDR2 is YYNGEE. CDR3 DNA: TGTGCCAGCAGCGTAGCAGGTCACGAGCAGTACTTC. Protein sequence: CASSVAGHEQYF.

The chain couples TRBV10-3 to TRBJ1-2; maybe TRBD1 (5 bases). Trimming removed 5 bases at V and 8 bases at J, with 21 bases between. The CDR3 runs 15 residues. Germline CDR1 reads ENHRY; CDR2 reads SYGVKD. The CDR3 bases are TGTGCCATCAGTTTGGGGTGGACAAACGGTCAGGGCTACACCTTC. It translates to CAISLGWTNGQGYTF.

V gene TRBV25-1 combines with J gene TRBJ2-2, with TRBD1 matching 9 bases. The CDR3 is made up of 15 amino acids. V lost 3 bases and J lost 7; bases outside the gene matches: 6. Germline CDR1 is MGHDK and CDR2 is SYGVNS. CDR3: CASSDRDRDVGELFF. The CDR3 nucleotides read TGTGCCAGCAGTGACCGGGACAGGGATGTCGGGGAGCTGTTTTTT.

V usage is TRBV5-4 and J usage is TRBJ1-2; 7 bases line up with TRBD1. The CDR3 is 12 residues long. V shed 0 bases, J shed 8 bases, and the junction held 1 base outside the gene matches. Germline-derived CDR1 and CDR2 are SGHNT and YYREEE (reference sequence). The CDR3 nucleotides are TGTGCCAGCAGCTTGGAGACAGGGGGCTACACCTTC. Translated, it gives CASSLETGGYTF.

The V and J genes are TRBV5-6 and TRBJ2-5; 9 bases map to TRBD2. V shed 3 bases, J shed 5 bases, and the junction held 5 bases outside the gene matches. CDR1 SGHDT and CDR2 YYEEEE come from the germline V gene. This CDR3 is built from 14 residues. The CDR3 loop is CASSSLSGGETQYF. In nucleotides, the CDR3 is TGTGCCAGCAGCTCTCTCAGCGGGGGGGAGACCCAGTACTTC. Looking up the rest from reference TRBV5-6 and TRBJ2-5 gives the full variable domain: DAGVTQSPTHLIKTRGQQVTLRCSPKSGHDTVSWYQQALGQGPQFIFQYYEEEERQRGNFPDRFSGHQFPNYSSELNVNALLLGDSALYLCASSSLSGGETQYFGPGTRLLVL.